Sequencing of this T cell receptor beta chain was carried out in a study of OX40 agonist ivuxolimab in advanced cancers. Regarding the research as a whole: Ivuxolimab was an agonistic, fully human IgG2 monoclonal antibody directed against OX40 (CD134), a costimulatory receptor. Intravenous ivuxolimab was administered to patients every 2 weeks at six dose levels: 0.01, 0.1, 0.3, 1.5, 3 and 10 mg/kg. Among the roughly 50 dose-escalation patients, approximately 20 had hepatocellular carcinoma, approximately 15 melanoma, 9 renal cell carcinoma and 9 head and neck cancer. In the dose-escalation cohort, approximately 82% of patients were male, and the mean age was approximately 60 years, with a range of roughly 20 to 80. Patients were allowed to have had prior anti-PD-1, anti-PD-L1 or anti-CTLA-4 therapy, and 40% of the dose-escalation patients had previously received checkpoint inhibitors. Partial responses were achieved by three dose-escalation patients, of whom one had hepatocellular carcinoma and two had cutaneous melanoma. Peripheral TCRbeta sequencing was intended to test whether TCR sequence diversity was altered and clonal T-cell expansion was caused by ivuxolimab. The paper reports the monotherapy dose-escalation portion (N = 52 patients) of the phase I ivuxolimab trial.

Notes on this clone: This clone's antigen is unknown. The sample holds no much larger clone one base away, and base qualities are not on file.

Patients with autoimmune disease history or receiving systemic immunosuppression were excluded from the trial. Peripheral blood for TCR sequencing was collected from all dose cohorts at baseline, on cycle 4 day 1, and on cycle 7 day 1. Samples were obtained from an open-label, multicenter, first-in-human phase I dose-escalation trial of ivuxolimab. Adults with locally advanced or metastatic melanoma, renal cell carcinoma, hepatocellular carcinoma or head and neck squamous cell carcinoma were enrolled in the trial. Before TCR sequencing, CD4+ and CD8+ T cells were separately sorted from peripheral blood. Genomic DNA was extracted from sorted cells for sequencing of the TCRbeta CDR3 region. The immunoSEQ Assay was used for sequencing of TCRbeta CDR3 regions. The immuneACCESS repertoire file appears here via TCRdb, limited to in-frame rearrangements. These files lack a portion of the clones; in checked studies, under half of the deficit traces to unresolved V genes, and the cause of the others is not known. This sample has about 79,000 clones in its table, and around 93% of those were observed once. The ten largest make up approximately 10% of the sample.

Here is what the overall study found, with its caveats: Antigen specificity was not determined for the clonally expanded peripheral T cells. After ivuxolimab, more expanded clones were found on average in CD8+ T cells than in CD4+ T cells. Partial responders in the 0.1-3.0 mg/kg groups had among the lowest normalized peripheral clonal expansion, especially among CD8+ T cells. At doses from 0.1 to 3.0 mg/kg, clonal expansion was seen in both CD4+ and CD8+ blood T cells between baseline and week 6. Low levels of normalized T-cell clonal expansion were also seen in some patients who did not respond.

This TCR was recovered from an adult with an advanced solid tumor such as melanoma, head and neck, liver or kidney cancer. Sequences were derived from CD4+ or CD8+ T cells sorted from blood, sampled in a trial of the OX40 agonist ivuxolimab.

For the CDR3, the sequence is CASSQTGTGFTGELFF. At the DNA level, the sequence is TGCGCCAGCAGCCAGACCGGGACAGGGTTCACCGGGGAGCTGTTTTTT. The V gene is TRBV4-3 and the J gene is TRBJ2-2, with 9 bases matching TRBD1. Germline trimming: 3 bases from V, 4 bases from J; junction bases outside gene matches: 6. The germline V gene specifies LGHNA as CDR1 and YSLEER as CDR2. The CDR3 has 16 amino acids, counting the end cysteine and phenylalanine. Here the CDR3 DNA is all that survives: 48 bases in frame from base 1.